This TCR beta chain comes out of a study of blood T cell repertoires in COVID-19. On the study more broadly: T cells, B-cell-depleted T cells, or PBMCs supplied cDNA or gDNA.

This clone occurred once. There are 14 residues in the CDR3. Trimming took 1 base from V and 5 from J; bases not matched to a gene: 2. Germline CDR1 is SGHTA and CDR2 is FQGNSA. The method was immunoSEQ multiplex PCR; TCRdb's version includes in-frame clones alone and lacks a portion of them. The table has about 250,000 clones, approximately 86% seen once. Sequencing was performed on PBMCs or T cells enriched from blood (not recorded which). The chain has TRBV7-2 and TRBJ1-1, with 9 bases aligning to TRBD1. This sequence was found in a woman between 45 and 65 years old who had recovered from COVID-19. The CDR3 is CASSLVDRGTEAFF. The CDR3 nucleotides read TGTGCCAGCAGCTTAGTGGACAGGGGAACTGAAGCTTTCTTT. The variable domain in full, completed from reference TRBV7-2 and TRBJ1-1, reads GAGVSQSPSNKVTEKGKDVELRCDPISGHTALYWYRQSLGQGLEFLIYFQGNSAPDKSGLPSDRFSAERTGGSVSTLTIQRTQQEDSAVYLCASSLVDRGTEAFFGQGTRLTVV.